This T cell receptor (beta chain) was obtained from a study of shared clonotypes between healthy human individuals (dated by TCRdb to 2018 to 2021). Turning to the overall study: Three men and a couple of women, aged 18 to 49 years, made up the cohort. Different laboratories and diverse techniques were used to prepare libraries and sequence TCR repertoires, to increase sequencing depth and limit assay-specific biases. For each donor, CD4 naive and CD4 memory were each run on three plates, CD8 naive on two plates, and CD8 memory on one plate. Leukapheresis yielded between about 0.94 and 9 billion PBMCs per donor. To estimate repertoire size and how much clonotypes are shared between individuals, the study performed deep sequencing of blood TCR repertoires from about five healthy adults.

TCR CDR3 regions were amplified from genomic DNA by multiplex PCR using the deep immunoSEQ assay. Extracted genomic DNA from each cell subset was distributed evenly across all wells of several immunoSEQ 96-well plates, and each plate was treated as a replicate. Each replicate PCR for sorted subsets received roughly 0.2 ug genomic DNA, equal to tens of thousands of T cell genomes. Purified libraries were quantified with a Qubit 3.0 fluorometer, sized on a Bioanalyzer 2100, and re-quantified with the KAPA Library Quantification kit. Each immunoSEQ 96-well plate was sequenced on its own single-read 150-cycle Illumina NextSeq 550 flow cell. On the study's bioinformatics: The immunoSEQ output contained only junctional sequences without quality scores, so filtering could not match that applied to full-length reads. To assign V/J genes and CDR3, sequences were annotated against IMGT germline references using PyIR, a Python wrapper for IgBLAST v1.9. Reads with weak V/J assignments (E-value above 1e-6), missing CDR3, stop codons, out-of-frame junctions, or ambiguous translated residues were removed. V3J clonotypes were defined as sequences sharing the same inferred V gene, J gene, and CDR3 amino acid sequence. Percentage overlap between repertoires was calculated by dividing the number of shared unique clonotypes by the size of the smaller repertoire. Three approaches were used to assess repertoire richness: RTK rarefaction, the Chao1 estimator, and Recon v2.1 estimates of unobserved clonotypes. For all TCRbeta clonotypes obtained by the gDNA method from a few donors, generation probabilities were computed with OLGA. This immuneACCESS table, as held by TCRdb, lists in-frame sequences with V and J called but not all clones. Of the missing ones, under half trace to an unresolved V gene in checked studies; the others have no known cause. That table is the source of V, J and clone size, and D and trimming were worked out from the DNA. This sample has over 2,000,000 clones in its table, and around 93% of those were observed once. Of the sample, 1.5% to 2% is held by the ten largest clones.

On this clone: Its binding antigen is unknown. No base quality information exists; no much larger clone differs at one position.

From the cysteine through the phenylalanine, the CDR3 covers 14 amino acids. Kept here is only the CDR3 DNA, which spans 42 bases and is read in frame from base 1. Deletion took 0 bases off V and 0 bases off J, with a span of 7 bases between the germline ends. CDR1 and CDR2 are drawn from the germline V gene (reference sequence): SGHKS, YYEKEE. CD8 naive samples were obtained by positive selection for CCR7 among CD45RO-negative cells, yielding a CD45RA+CCR7+ population from which TemRA cells were excluded. Healthy HIV-negative adults with no recently reported acute infections or vaccinations were included as donors. Only Caucasian adults living in Nashville, Tennessee, USA were represented among the donors. Blood was obtained by leukapheresis, after which PBMCs were separated by Ficoll-Histopaque density gradient centrifugation and cryopreserved in liquid nitrogen vapor phase. Analytical flow cytometry was used to check the purity and quantity of each magnetically sorted T cell population. Each sorted fraction had its genomic DNA isolated and then quantified by UV absorbance on a Nanodrop 2000c.

The study at large found these results: Because the study included a small number of donors, the genetic and exposure-history diversity represented was limited. Pairwise subsampling indicated that sequencing depth was expected to affect the degree of clonotype sharing among donors. When several donors were compared, the shared fraction of clonotypes was around 5% for naive CD4, less than 4% for naive CD8, roughly 2.5% for memory CD4, and less than 0.5% for memory CD8. Higher generation probabilities were observed for clonotypes shared by all four sorted-subset donors than for non-shared clonotypes. Incomplete sequencing was indicated by rarefaction of sorted-subset datasets, despite the large sequencing depth. Sampling was restricted to blood, and TCR repertoires in tissues likely differ from the TCR repertoires found in blood. Estimated clonotype richness was generally larger for naive than for memory subsets.

Input material: naive CD8+ T cells from PBMCs. Explained via the paper, the cell subset or site label denotes: CD45RA+CCR7+. The sequence is built from TRBV5-5 and TRBJ2-7; the D gene is unclear. The TCR sequence derives from a man between 18 and 35 years old in good health. Some clones in this sample may be carry-over from other donors' samples. The CDR3 region has the sequence CASSLGPVSYEQYF. The sequenced DNA: TGTGCCAGCAGCTTGGGGCCGGTCTCCTACGAGCAGTACTTC.